The source of this T cell receptor beta chain is a study of shared clonotypes between healthy human individuals. Across the study: CD4 naive and memory got three plates each, CD8 naive two, CD8 memory one. Notes on the study in general: Across subsets, estimated richness was generally greater for naive than for memory populations. Generation probability values for non-shared clonotypes were lower than those for clonotypes shared by all four donors. Few donors restricted represented genetic and exposure-history diversity.

Germline CDR1 and CDR2: GTSNPN and SVGIG (reference sequence). This CDR3 spans 14 amino acids. The trim removed 0 bases at V and 8 bases at J, leaving 4 bases unmatched. For this clone: Its antigen is still unknown.

Sequenced by immunoSEQ multiplex PCR; TCRdb stores in-frame clones only, minus some. The table has hundreds of thousands of clones, approximately 96% seen once. The naive CD8 population came from CD45RO-negative cells selected for CCR7, without terminally differentiated effector memory CD45RA+ cells. V gene TRBV30 combines with J gene TRBJ2-1; 10 nucleotides line up with TRBD2. This receptor was obtained from a woman in her 30s in good health. Sequencing was performed on naive CD8+ T cells sorted from blood. Here the CDR3 reads CAWSVTSGTDEQFF. CDR3 nucleotide sequence: TGTGCCTGGAGTGTTACTAGCGGGACCGATGAGCAGTTCTTC.